These T cell receptor beta chains were read from a single sample in a study of blood T cells in healthy people across ages. Each CDR3 protein gets one entry after TCRdb re-called the 5' RACE reads with MiXCR. Of more than 700,000 distinct CDR3 sequences listed, around 50% are singletons. Sequencing was done on a sample of blood. The receptors stem from a man aged 80 or over in good health. The CDR3 runs from the conserved cysteine through the conserved F or W. The D gene is left open where the match is weak. Expanded clones are given a class, and other clones once, few, many or no size at all.

TRBJ2-7	16	.	TRBV5-1	.	CASSKIPGTTMQEQYF	TGCGCCAGCAGCAAGATTCCCGGGACGACAATGCAGGAGCAGTACTTC
TRBJ1-2	12	few	TRBV2	.	CARARRNYGYTF	TGTGCGAGGGCAAGGCGTAACTATGGCTACACCTTC
TRBJ2-2	14	.	TRBV6-6	TRBD1	CASSYSRDSGELFF	TGTGCCAGCAGTTACTCGAGGGACAGTGGGGAGCTGTTTTTT
TRBJ2-1	16	.	TRBV12-3/TRBV12-4	TRBD2	CASSRQRLAGVDEQFF	TGTGCCAGCAGTAGACAACGACTAGCGGGTGTCGATGAGCAGTTCTTC
TRBJ2-7	15	.	TRBV7-2	.	CASSHSGGRPYEQYF	TGTGCCAGCAGCCATTCGGGGGGCAGGCCCTACGAGCAGTACTTC
TRBJ2-3	17	once	TRBV9	.	CASSVEPGTRAKDTQYF	TGTGCCAGCAGCGTAGAGCCCGGGACTCGCGCTAAAGATACGCAGTATTTT
TRBJ2-3	15	few	TRBV12-3/TRBV12-4	.	CASSVGTRSTDTQYF	TGTGCCAGTTCGGTTGGGACTCGGAGCACAGATACGCAGTATTTT
TRBJ2-1	15	.	TRBV7-2	.	CASRTYEGKYNEQFF	TGTGCCAGCAGGACGTATGAGGGAAAATACAATGAGCAGTTCTTC
TRBJ2-4	16	.	TRBV27	TRBD2	CASSQWGGTRPDIQYF	TGTGCCAGCAGTCAATGGGGTGGGACTAGGCCCGACATTCAGTACTTC
TRBJ1-2	13	many	TRBV5-1	.	CASSVEGDGGYTF	TGCGCCAGCAGCGTGGAAGGGGATGGCGGCTACACCTTC
TRBJ2-1	12	once	TRBV20-1	.	CRARLPWDEQFF	TGCAGGGCGAGACTACCCTGGGATGAGCAGTTCTTC
TRBJ2-4	15	.	TRBV6-6	.	CASSYGRGIRDIQYF	TGTGCCAGCAGTTACGGCCGGGGGATACGGGACATTCAGTACTTC
TRBJ2-7	15	.	TRBV28	.	CASSLSVGPYYEQYF	TGTGCCAGCAGTTTATCGGTCGGACCTTACTACGAGCAGTACTTC
TRBJ2-3	14	.	TRBV18	.	CASSMEGEADTQYF	TGTGCCAGCTCTATGGAGGGGGAGGCAGATACGCAGTATTTT
TRBJ2-5	16	few	TRBV12-3/TRBV12-4	TRBD2	CASSPGLAENQETQYF	TGTGCCAGCAGTCCGGGACTAGCGGAGAACCAAGAGACCCAGTACTTC
TRBJ2-5	13	.	TRBV27	.	CASRPGNQETQYF	TGTGCCAGCAGGCCGGGCAACCAAGAGACCCAGTACTTC
TRBJ2-5	14	.	TRBV5-6	.	CASWGWGSQETQYF	TGTGCCAGCTGGGGTTGGGGTTCCCAAGAGACCCAGTACTTC
TRBJ2-1	17	few	TRBV7-2	.	CASSLEGDGTSYNEQFF	TGTGCCAGCAGCTTAGAGGGGGACGGGACCTCTTACAATGAGCAGTTCTTC
TRBJ2-7	15	many	TRBV27	TRBD2	CASSFSAGGMDEQYF	TGTGCCAGCAGTTTTTCGGCGGGAGGAATGGATGAGCAGTACTTC
TRBJ2-1	16	many	TRBV5-1	TRBD2	CASSLWPSGSGSEQFF	TGCGCCAGCAGCTTGTGGCCTAGCGGGAGTGGGAGTGAGCAGTTCTTC
TRBJ2-1	12	.	TRBV20-1	.	CSAPPEACEQFF	TGCAGTGCTCCCCCTGAGGCCTGCGAGCAGTTCTTC
TRBJ1-5	13	.	TRBV7-2	TRBD1	CASSTGTATPQHF	TGTGCCAGCAGCACGGGGACAGCGACGCCCCAGCATTTT
TRBJ2-2	13	.	TRBV6-1	TRBD1	CASRDRGSGELFF	TGTGCCAGCAGAGACAGGGGATCCGGGGAGCTGTTTTTT
TRBJ2-1	20	many	TRBV7-2	TRBD2	CASSTPLAGGPGRNYNEQFF	TGTGCCAGCAGCACACCCCTAGCGGGAGGGCCGGGGAGGAACTACAATGAGCAGTTCTTC
TRBJ2-7	13	few	TRBV5-1	TRBD1	CASSVVTGTEQYF	TGCGCCAGCAGCGTCGTGACAGGGACCGAGCAGTACTTC
TRBJ2-1	16	few	TRBV25-1	TRBD2	CASSEPLAGVIREQFF	TGTGCCAGCAGTGAACCCCTAGCGGGAGTCATTAGGGAGCAGTTCTTC
TRBJ1-4	15	few	TRBV20-1	TRBD1	CSARDWDREREKLFF	TGCAGTGCTAGAGATTGGGACAGGGAGAGAGAAAAACTGTTTTTT
TRBJ2-1	15	.	TRBV7-8	TRBD2	CASSLASGIDNEQFF	TGTGCCAGCAGCTTAGCTAGCGGGATTGACAATGAGCAGTTCTTC
TRBJ2-3	19	.	TRBV28	TRBD2	CASTPPGRLAGRSPDTQYF	TGTGCCAGCACCCCCCCCGGACGGCTAGCGGGTCGAAGCCCAGATACGCAGTATTTT
TRBJ2-7	17	many	TRBV5-5	.	CASSTQPLRDGGGEQYF	TGTGCCAGCAGCACTCAGCCCCTAAGGGACGGTGGAGGTGAGCAGTACTTC
TRBJ1-1	15	.	TRBV7-8	.	CASSRNRVVESEAFF	TGTGCCAGCAGCAGAAACAGGGTAGTGGAATCTGAAGCTTTCTTT
TRBJ1-2	16	few	TRBV20-1	.	CSASEPGRDNNYGYTF	TGCAGTGCTAGCGAGCCGGGACGAGATAATAACTATGGCTACACCTTC
TRBJ2-5	14	few	TRBV10-3	TRBD1	CAISDRGPQETQYF	TGTGCCATCAGTGACAGGGGGCCCCAAGAGACCCAGTACTTC
TRBJ2-7	12	once	TRBV30	.	CACNYPSSEQYF	TGTGCCTGCAATTACCCTAGCTCCGAGCAGTACTTC
TRBJ1-2	13	.	TRBV18	TRBD1	CATKGQGAFGYTF	TGCGCCACCAAGGGACAGGGAGCTTTTGGCTACACCTTC
TRBJ2-1	15	.	TRBV9	TRBD2	CASSAHGGGGNEQFF	TGTGCCAGCAGCGCTCACGGGGGGGGTGGAAATGAGCAGTTCTTC
TRBJ2-1	15	.	TRBV20-1	TRBD2	CSARAVAGERNEQFF	TGCAGTGCTAGAGCGGTAGCGGGCGAACGGAATGAGCAGTTCTTC
TRBJ2-5	11	.	TRBV29-1	.	CSVGREEAQYF	TGCAGCGTTGGGAGGGAGGAGGCCCAGTACTTC
TRBJ2-7	13	once	TRBV20-1	.	CSARRGNYNEQYF	TGCAGTGCTAGACGCGGGAACTACAATGAGCAGTACTTC
TRBJ2-1	17	few	TRBV10-3	.	CAISDPDRSEAYNEQFF	TGTGCCATCAGTGACCCTGACCGATCAGAGGCCTACAATGAGCAGTTCTTC
TRBJ2-5	14	.	TRBV10-3	.	CATGGKAREETQYF	TGTGCCACCGGAGGAAAGGCCCGGGAAGAGACCCAGTACTTC
TRBJ2-3	14	.	TRBV27	.	CASSLGFPADTQYF	TGTGCCAGCAGTTTAGGGTTTCCCGCAGATACGCAGTATTTT
TRBJ2-3	16	.	TRBV12-3/TRBV12-4	TRBD2	CASSSYSGRDTDTRYF	TGTGCCAGCAGTTCTTATAGCGGGAGGGACACAGATACGCGGTATTTT
TRBJ2-7	13	.	TRBV11-3	TRBD1	CASSAQGLGEQYF	TGTGCCAGCAGCGCACAGGGGCTGGGCGAGCAGTACTTC
TRBJ2-1	15	few	TRBV12-3/TRBV12-4	.	CASRLQRSSYNEQFF	TGTGCCAGCAGACTACAGCGGAGCTCCTACAATGAGCAGTTCTTC
TRBJ2-2	21	.	TRBV6-5	TRBD2	CASSYPSRGLAGASNTGELFF	TGTGCCAGCAGTTACCCAAGCCGGGGACTAGCGGGAGCCTCGAACACCGGGGAGCTGTTTTTT